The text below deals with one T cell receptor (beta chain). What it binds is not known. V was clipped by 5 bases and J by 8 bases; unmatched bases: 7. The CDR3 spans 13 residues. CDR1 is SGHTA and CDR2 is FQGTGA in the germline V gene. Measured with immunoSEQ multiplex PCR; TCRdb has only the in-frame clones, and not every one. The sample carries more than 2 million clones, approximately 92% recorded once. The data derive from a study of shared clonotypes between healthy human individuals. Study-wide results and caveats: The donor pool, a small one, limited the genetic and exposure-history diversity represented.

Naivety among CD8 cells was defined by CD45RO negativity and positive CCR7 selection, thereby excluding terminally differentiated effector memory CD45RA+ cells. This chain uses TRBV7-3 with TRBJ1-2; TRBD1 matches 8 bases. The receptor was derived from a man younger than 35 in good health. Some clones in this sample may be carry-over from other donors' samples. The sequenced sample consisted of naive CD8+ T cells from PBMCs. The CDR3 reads CASSQDRAFGYTF. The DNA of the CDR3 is TGTGCCAGCAGCCAGGACAGGGCGTTCGGCTACACCTTC.